This T cell receptor (beta chain) is drawn from a study of T cell changes during pregnancy in multiple sclerosis. There are 13 residues in the CDR3. Trimming removed 3 bases at V and 1 base at J, with 5 bases between. CDR1 LNHDA and CDR2 SQIVND come from the germline V gene (reference sequence). Assay used: immunoSEQ multiplex PCR; TCRdb lists only in-frame clones, some missing. The sample shows roughly 100,000 clones, 91% of them seen only once. This chain uses TRBV19 with TRBJ2-3; D is undetermined. This TCR derives from a female donor with multiple sclerosis, enrolled in a pregnancy study. The sequencing here drew on peripheral blood, taken in the second trimester of pregnancy. Written as DNA, the CDR3 is TGTGCCAGTAGTATCACAGGCACAGATACGCAGTATTTT. Protein: CASSITGTDTQYF.